The 3 T cell receptor beta chains in this list originate from one sample, sequenced in a study of technical replicates of blood from several donors. The repertoire was sequenced with immunoSEQ multiplex PCR; TCRdb's copy has only in-frame clones and lacks some. Of around 80,000 clones detected, roughly 96% appear once; the ten largest clones hold about 0.31%. Sequenced material: T cells isolated from PBMCs. These receptors all stem from a human donor in good health.

This chain uses TRBV7-2 with TRBJ1-2; no definite D call. CDR1 and CDR2 from the germline V gene are SGHTA and FQGNSA. Between the trimmed V and J ends, which lost 5 bases and 0 bases, there was a span of 16 bases. CDR3 length: 16 residues. The CDR3 DNA reads TGTGCCAGCAGCCACCCCCGGACGGGAGCTAACTATGGCTACACCTTC. Its protein product is CASSHPRTGANYGYTF.

The rearrangement uses TRBV4-2 and TRBJ1-4; 7 bases match TRBD1. Germline CDR1 LGHNA, CDR2 YNFKEQ. J was trimmed by 4 bases and V by 1 base; bases with no gene match: 3. The CDR3 runs 15 residues. The CDR3 region is CASSQGSGGNEKLFF. CDR3 sequence (DNA): TGTGCCAGCAGCCAAGGTTCAGGGGGTAATGAAAAACTGTTTTTT.

The J gene is TRBJ1-1, the V gene TRBV5-4; 7 nucleotides agree with TRBD1. The CDR3 runs to 14 residues. Looked up from germline, CDR1 is SGHNT and CDR2 is YYREEE (reference sequence). With V trimmed by 4 bases and J by 4 bases, 7 bases remained unmatched. CDR3: CASSVKTGTTEAFF. CDR3 nucleotides: TGTGCCAGCAGCGTTAAGACAGGGACCACTGAAGCTTTCTTT.